Below, 29 T cell receptor beta chains from the same sample are listed, as sequenced in a study of molecular identifiers for immune sequencing clone quantification. TCRdb ran MiXCR on the PCR reads and lists one entry per CDR3 protein. The table records about 97,000 distinct CDR3 sequences, 20% to 25% of them present only once. The sequenced sample was naive CD8+ T cells from blood, with Jurkat cell RNA spiked in. As to subset: FACS-sorted CD8+CD4-CCR7+CD45RA+ naive T cells. All receptors derive from a human donor in good health. Some libraries in this study had Jurkat cell RNA spiked in.

This clonotype has more than one count but fewer than ten. The rearrangement uses TRBV6-2 or TRBV6-3 and TRBJ2-6; 11 bases line up with TRBD1. The CDR3 runs to 21 residues. Germline values: CDR1 MNHEY, CDR2 SVGEGT. With V trimmed by 6 bases and J by 1 base, 17 bases remained unmatched. The DNA of the CDR3 is TGTGCCAGCAGCCACCGGGACAGGGGGACGGGGGAGTTGTCTGGGGCCAACGTCCTGACTTTC. Amino acids: CASSHRDRGTGELSGANVLTF.

This rearrangement joins TRBV2 to TRBJ2-7; 7 positions agree with TRBD1. The germline CDR1 and CDR2 sequences are SNHLY and FYNNEI. The J segment lost 0 bases and the V segment lost 6 bases, leaving 8 bases of the junction unmatched. The CDR3 length is 15 residues. The CDR3 DNA is TGTGCCAGCAGGACCCCCCAGGGGGTCTCCTACGAGCAGTACTTC. Encoded protein: CASRTPQGVSYEQYF. Using reference TRBV2 and TRBJ2-7 for the parts outside the CDR3, the full variable domain is EPEVTQTPSHQVTQMGQEVILRCVPISNHLYFYWYRQILGQKVEFLVSFYNNEISEKSEIFDDQFSVERPDGSNFTLKIRSTKLEDSAMYFCASRTPQGVSYEQYFGPGTRLTVT.

The chain employs TRBV11-2 and TRBJ1-1, with TRBD1 matching over 7 bases. Germline assignment: CDR1 SGHAT and CDR2 FQNNGV. With V trimmed by 1 base and J by 4 bases, 3 bases remained unmatched. This CDR3 comprises 14 residues. The CDR3 coding sequence is TGTGCCAGCAGCTTAGTATCAGGGGGCACTGAAGCTTTCTTT. It specifies CASSLVSGGTEAFF.

The sample holds many counts of this clonotype. V is TRBV6-5 and J is TRBJ2-5; weak D call: TRBD1 (6 bases). CDR1 and CDR2 (germline): MNHEY, SVGAGI. V was trimmed by 5 bases and J by 5 bases, leaving 12 bases between them. This CDR3 is 13 amino acids long. The CDR3 sequence is CASSVTGIETQYF. For the CDR3, the DNA is TGTGCCAGCAGTGTAACAGGGATTGAGACCCAGTACTTC.

Many counts were recorded for this clonotype. The chain recombines TRBV6-5 with TRBJ1-1, with D perhaps TRBD1 (5 bases). Per the germline V gene, CDR1 is MNHEY and CDR2 is SVGAGI. V was cut by 8 bases and J by 2 bases, with 12 bases left in between. This CDR3 has 13 residues. This CDR3 reads CASYGAGNTEAFF. CDR3 coding DNA: TGTGCCAGCTATGGGGCAGGCAACACTGAAGCTTTCTTT.

To note about this clonotype: A much more abundant neighbour one base away suggests this may be a read error. The chain employs TRBV12-3 or TRBV12-4 and TRBJ2-2, with 10 bases that match TRBD2. The CDR3 is made up of 16 amino acids. CDR3 sequence reads: CANKRPGTSDTEELFF. The CDR3 nucleotides read TGTGCCAACAAACGCCCCGGGACTAGCGACACCGAGGAGCTGTTTTTT.

This rearrangement joins TRBV7-9 to TRBJ2-1; 7 bases are a match to TRBD2. The CDR3 has 17 amino acids. Germline V gives CDR1 SEHNR, CDR2 FQNEAQ (reference sequence). J lost 4 bases, V lost 5 bases, and 14 bases had no gene match. CDR3 DNA: TGTGCCAGCAGCCCCCCTCTCAGTAGCGGGCTATACAATGAGCAGTTCTTC. This codes for CASSPPLSSGLYNEQFF.

This clonotype was counted at least ten times. This rearrangement joins TRBV12-3 or TRBV12-4 to TRBJ2-4, with D unresolved. This CDR3 is 13 amino acids long. Between the trimmed V and J ends, which lost 6 bases and 1 base, there was a span of 7 bases. The DNA for the CDR3 is TGTGCCAGCAGCCCCCTGGCCAAAAACATTCAGTACTTC. It is translated as CASSPLAKNIQYF.

This clonotype has a count of ten or more. This chain joins TRBV7-3 and TRBJ1-1; no definite D call. The CDR3 length is 12 residues. Germline V gene sequence: CDR1 SGHTA, CDR2 FQGTGA. V lost 2 bases, J lost 5 bases, and 6 bases lay in between. The CDR3 here is CASSLPGTEAFF. CDR3 bases: TGTGCCAGCAGCTTACCGGGGACTGAAGCTTTCTTT.

This clonotype appeared many times. V gene TRBV7-9 combines with J gene TRBJ2-7; D gene unclear. With 1 base removed from V and 6 bases from J, the gap between germline ends came to 7 bases. Germline V gene lookup returns CDR1 SEHNR and CDR2 FQNEAQ (reference sequence). The CDR3 consists of 12 residues. CDR3 sequence: CASSLGVTEQYF. CDR3 DNA: TGTGCCAGCAGCTTAGGGGTGACCGAGCAGTACTTC.

This clonotype was detected ten times or more. The chain joins TRBV4-2 to TRBJ2-7; the D gene could be TRBD1 or TRBD2 (5 bases each). CDR3 size: 17 residues. Trimming took 0 bases from V and 0 from J, leaving 15 bases between them. CDR1 LGHNA and CDR2 YNFKEQ come from the germline V gene. The CDR3 DNA reads as TGTGCCAGCAGCCAAGATCGGACGGGACCGAGCTCCTACGAGCAGTACTTC. It translates to CASSQDRTGPSSYEQYF.

This clonotype was recorded at least ten times. The CDR3 sequence is CASSQWPEQYF. The CDR3 region has the DNA TGTGCCAGCAGCCAATGGCCAGAGCAGTATTTT. This sequence joins TRBV3-1 and TRBJ2-3, with unresolved D. Trimming shortened V by 2 bases and J by 11 bases, and 8 bases separated the two germline ends. There are 11 residues in the CDR3. CDR1 is LGHDT, CDR2 YNNKEL, per germline (reference sequence).

This clonotype was recorded a few times. The chain carries TRBV4-1 and TRBJ1-5; D is ambiguous. Trimming took off 0 bases at V and 0 bases at J, with 9 bases between the two ends. The CDR3 is 16 residues long. Per germline, CDR1 MGHRA and CDR2 YSYEKL. The CDR3 region is CASSQDVFDSNQPQHF. The CDR3 DNA reads TGCGCCAGCAGCCAAGATGTTTTTGATAGCAATCAGCCCCAGCATTTT.

The table lists this clonotype with a few counts. This chain connects TRBV7-3 to TRBJ2-3; D is possibly TRBD1 (6 bases). V lost 1 base, J lost 7 bases, and 18 bases lay in between. The germline V gene encodes CDR1 SGHTA and CDR2 FQGTGA. The CDR3 is made up of 16 amino acids. The CDR3 coding sequence is TGTGCCAGCAGCTTAATAGGGGGAGCTCCACGGAATACGCAGTATTTT. Protein: CASSLIGGAPRNTQYF.

The chain is built from TRBV5-6 and TRBJ2-1, with 11 bases lining up with TRBD2. The trim removed 4 bases at V and 4 bases at J, leaving 7 bases unmatched. The germline V gene has CDR1 SGHDT and CDR2 YYEEEE. There are 16 residues in the CDR3. CDR3 amino acids: CASSPPGLAEYNEQFF. For the CDR3, the DNA is TGTGCCAGCAGCCCACCGGGACTAGCGGAGTACAATGAGCAGTTCTTC.

Concerning this clonotype itself: Mismatch with germline at one junction end may stem from a read error. The rearrangement links TRBV6-2 or TRBV6-3 to TRBJ2-2; 14 bases fit TRBD2. CDR3 size: 20 residues. Per germline, CDR1 MNHEY and CDR2 SVGEGT. Here the CDR3 DNA reads TGTGCCGGCAGTTCCCTGACTAGCGGGAGGGCCTTTTCGAACACCGGGGAGCTGTTTTTT. Translated, it gives CAGSSLTSGRAFSNTGELFF.

This clonotype was recorded many times. This chain connects TRBV30 to TRBJ2-6; TRBD1 or TRBD2 may be the D gene (5 bases each). The germline V gene has CDR1 GTSNPN and CDR2 SVGIG (reference sequence). Trimming left V 0 bases short and J 2 bases short, with 5 bases between. The CDR3 totals 14 residues. The CDR3 spells CAWSVGAGANVLTF. Written as DNA, the CDR3 is TGTGCCTGGAGTGTGGGGGCTGGGGCCAACGTCCTGACTTTC.

Of note for this clonotype: This may be a read error: a much more frequent sequence differs by one nucleotide. The genes are TRBV7-8 and TRBJ2-1, with 7 bases fitting TRBD2. From germline, CDR1 is SGHVS and CDR2 FQNEAQ. CDR3 length equals 13 residues. CDR3 sequence reads: CASSLRSGNEQSF. CDR3 nucleotides: TGTGCCAGCAGCTTGAGAAGCGGGAATGAGCAGTCCTTC. The whole variable domain, remainder taken from reference TRBV7-8 and TRBJ2-1, is GAGVSQSPRYKVAKRGQDVALRCDPISGHVSLFWYQQALGQGPEFLTYFQNEAQLDKSGLPSDRFFAERPEGSVSTLKIQRTQQEDSAVYLCASSLRSGNEQSFGPGTRLTVL.

This clonotype came up many times. V gene TRBV27 combines with J gene TRBJ1-4; TRBD1 matches 10 bases. CDR3 length equals 16 residues. Germline V gives CDR1 MNHEY, CDR2 SMNVEV (reference sequence). The junction had 9 bases not matched to a gene; V was cut back by 5 bases and J by 6 bases. Here the CDR3 reads CASSPIPGTGDEKLFF. CDR3 nucleotide sequence: TGTGCCAGCAGTCCCATACCCGGGACAGGGGATGAAAAACTGTTTTTT.

The sample holds many counts of this clonotype. V usage is TRBV5-6 and J usage is TRBJ2-7; 7 bases agree with TRBD2. Per germline, CDR1 SGHDT and CDR2 YYEEEE. The V gene end was trimmed by 0 bases and the J gene end by 2 bases; junction bases not matched to a gene: 5. The CDR3 runs 15 residues. CDR3 amino acids: CASSLAGLAAYEQYF. The CDR3 coding sequence is TGTGCCAGCAGCTTGGCCGGGCTAGCGGCCTACGAGCAGTACTTC.

This clonotype showed up just once. This chain connects TRBV2 to TRBJ2-1, with TRBD2 matching 7 bases. In germline, CDR1 is SNHLY, CDR2 FYNNEI. V shed 0 bases, J shed 10 bases, and the junction held 12 bases outside the gene matches. The CDR3 is 16 amino acids. Here the CDR3 DNA reads TGTGCCAGCAGTGAAGCAAGAGCGGGGCCTCGGAGGGAGCAGTTCTTC. Translation: CASSEARAGPRREQFF.

This clonotype has ten or more counts. V is TRBV9 and J is TRBJ1-3, with D perhaps TRBD1 (5 bases). Trimming pared 7 bases from V and 2 bases from J, leaving 13 bases between. This CDR3 has 14 residues. Germline CDR1 is SGDLS and CDR2 is YYNGEE. CDR3 DNA: TGTGCCAGCGATCCGGGGGGAGCTGGAAACACCATATATTTT. This gives the protein CASDPGGAGNTIYF.

At least ten counts were recorded for this clonotype. The chain carries TRBV6-2 or TRBV6-3 and TRBJ2-2; D ambiguous. Trimming left V 6 bases short and J 9 bases short, with 11 bases between. The CDR3 totals 12 residues. The V gene's germline CDR1 is MNHEY and CDR2 SVGEGT. The CDR3 DNA sequence: TGTGCCAGCAGCCAAGCTTTGTGGGAGCTGTTTTTT. This gives the protein CASSQALWELFF.

This clonotype was picked up many times. The chain uses TRBV19 and TRBJ2-3; 8 nucleotides align to TRBD2. This CDR3 has 15 amino acids. After removal of 5 bases from V and 4 bases from J, the junction contained 8 bases not matched to a gene. CDR1 is LNHDA and CDR2 is SQIVND in the germline V gene (reference sequence). CDR3 protein: CASSPLGSGADTQYF. The CDR3 DNA sequence: TGTGCCAGTAGTCCCCTGGGTAGCGGGGCAGATACGCAGTATTTT.

The chain employs TRBV11-2 and TRBJ1-6; D not resolved. Deletions cut 5 bases from V and 10 bases from J, with 12 bases between. Germline V gene lookup returns CDR1 SGHAT and CDR2 FQNNGV. The CDR3 contains 13 residues. CDR3 region: CASSLGESSPLHF. CDR3 DNA: TGTGCCAGCAGCCTCGGGGAATCATCACCCCTCCACTTT.

This clonotype has only a few counts. This sequence joins TRBV4-1 and TRBJ2-1; 12 bases match TRBD2. V gave up 4 bases and J gave up 8 bases; unmatched junction bases: 6. CDR3 size: 15 residues. The germline gives CDR1 MGHRA, CDR2 YSYEKL. The CDR3 reads CASSPGTSGYYEQFF. The CDR3 nucleotides are TGCGCCAGCAGCCCGGGGACTAGCGGGTACTATGAGCAGTTCTTC.

This clonotype was seen a single time. A much bigger clone sits one base away, suggesting this may be a read error. The CDR3 nucleotides are TGTGCCAGCAGCTCATGGACTGGTTCCTACGAGCAGTGCTTC. Protein sequence: CASSSWTGSYEQCF. The chain links TRBV7-9 to TRBJ2-7; a weak D match, TRBD2 (5 bases). Germline-derived CDR1 and CDR2 are SEHNR and FQNEAQ (reference sequence). The CDR3 totals 14 residues.

With regard to this clonotype: A read error may be the cause here, since a much bigger clone is one base away. V usage is TRBV4-1 and J usage is TRBJ1-1, with D uncertain. Germline values: CDR1 MGHRA, CDR2 YSYEKL. Trimming pared 6 bases from V and 5 bases from J, leaving 16 bases between. CDR3 length: 14 amino acids. The CDR3 bases are TGCGCCAGCAGGCCAGCGCGTATATGGACTGAAGCTTTCTTT. Its translation: CASRPARIWTEAFF.

The sample holds many counts of this clonotype. This chain links TRBV7-9 with TRBJ1-5; D might be TRBD1 (6 bases). The length of the CDR3 is 14 residues. The V end lost 1 base, the J end lost 5 bases, and 9 bases lay between the germline ends. Germline CDR1 reads SEHNR; CDR2 reads FQNEAQ (reference sequence). The DNA for the CDR3 is TGTGCCAGCAGCTTAGGGGGGCTGGATCAGCCCCAGCATTTT. Translated: CASSLGGLDQPQHF.